This TCR beta chain was documented in a study of T cells after yellow fever vaccination. Study-level results: Contamination by abundant bulk-population clonotypes could be present in FACS-sorted repertoires. Among primary-vaccination clones, most reappeared after the booster, at 95% to 96% for CD4 and around 91% for CD8.

The TCR cDNA carried a universal primer site and UMIs from 5'RACE template switching. TCRdb analysed the 5' RACE reads with MiXCR anew, one entry per CDR3 protein. Of more than 120,000 distinct CDR3 sequences in the sample, 7.7% were seen once. The V end was cut by 1 base, the J end by 6 bases, with 13 bases between. Germline CDR1 SEHNR, CDR2 FQNEAQ (reference sequence). The CDR3 runs 15 residues. This clonotype was counted at least ten times. Its specificity is not known. Sample: CD4+ T cells sorted from PBMCs, taken 5 days after the yellow fever booster vaccination. The clonotype comes from a man younger than 40 who received the YFV17D yellow fever vaccine. This chain uses TRBV7-9 with TRBJ2-4; TRBD1 might be the D (6 bases). The DNA for the CDR3 is TGTGCCAGCAGCTTAGTGAGCCAAGGGGGAAACATTCAGTACTTC. Amino acid sequence: CASSLVSQGGNIQYF.